This TCR beta chain was captured in a study of early T cells in non-severe SARS-CoV-2 infection. About the research overall: Bulk RNA isolated from unsorted whole blood underwent sequencing; chains were not paired. Study-wide results and caveats: In VDJdb matching, anti-spike CD8 responses were favored while private and CD4 specificities went missing.

The sample holds a few counts of this clonotype. Its antigen is undetermined. The protocol attached unique molecular identifiers to individual cDNA molecules. TCRdb itself ran the 5' RACE reads through MiXCR, one entry per CDR3 protein. Seen here are some 80,000 distinct CDR3 sequences, about 12% observed once, and the top ten hold 15% to 18%. Per the germline V gene, CDR1 is SGHRS and CDR2 is YFSETQ. Between the trimmed V and J ends, which lost 6 bases and 5 bases, there was a span of 18 bases. This CDR3 region has 15 residues. The sequence was collected from an adult who was a healthcare worker with PCR-confirmed SARS-CoV-2 infection or an uninfected control (not recorded which). The donor label of this sample is uncertain. This sample comprised whole blood, obtained at baseline. V and J are TRBV5-1 and TRBJ2-1, with D perhaps TRBD1 or TRBD2 (5 bases each). CDR3 residues: CASTPRGHQNNEQFF. CDR3 in DNA: TGCGCCAGCACCCCCCGGGGCCACCAAAACAATGAGCAGTTCTTC.